The 10 T cell receptor beta chains given below trace back to one sample, sequenced in a study of blood T cell repertoires in COVID-19. TCRdb's table, derived via immunoSEQ multiplex PCR, lists solely in-frame clones and lacks some. This repertoire shows around 100,000 clones, roughly 86% found once; its top ten account for about 4.5%. The source material was peripheral blood. The receptor source for this set is a man in his forties with acute or convalescent COVID-19.

The chain combines TRBV7-9 with TRBJ1-5; 9 bases line up with TRBD1. Germline values: CDR1 SEHNR, CDR2 FQNEAQ (reference sequence). CDR3 length: 13 amino acids. Losses at the gene ends were 0 bases for V and 12 bases for J; bases not matched to a gene: 3. CDR3 sequence (DNA): TGTGCCAGCAGCTTAGCCGGGACAGGGAACCAGCATTTT. This sequence encodes CASSLAGTGNQHF.

This clone was picked up a small number of times. The chain is built from TRBV15 and TRBJ2-1; D not resolved. The germline CDR1 and CDR2 sequences are LNHNV and YYDKDF (reference sequence). V was trimmed by 0 bases and J by 0 bases, leaving 15 bases between them. The CDR3 totals 18 residues. The DNA for the CDR3 is TGTGCCACCAGCAGAGATCGGGTTGGCAGTTTCTCCTACAATGAGCAGTTCTTC. Its protein product is CATSRDRVGSFSYNEQFF.

The chain uses TRBV12-3 or TRBV12-4 and TRBJ2-5; 7 nucleotides match TRBD1. This CDR3 region has 13 residues. V trimming: 3 bases; J trimming: 5 bases; junction bases outside the gene matches: 3. CDR3 amino acids: CASSFKGQETQYF. CDR3 bases: TGTGCCAGCAGTTTTAAGGGACAGGAGACCCAGTACTTC.

This clone appeared once. This chain uses TRBV5-1 with TRBJ1-1, with D possibly being TRBD1 (5 bases). The CDR3 length is 14 residues. CDR1 SGHRS and CDR2 YFSETQ come from the germline V gene. The ends were cut back, 5 bases at V and 0 bases at J, with 11 bases in the middle. Here the CDR3 reads CASSPDTLNTEAFF. The CDR3 nucleotides read TGCGCCAGCAGTCCGGACACTTTGAACACTGAAGCTTTCTTT.

This rearrangement joins TRBV5-1 to TRBJ2-3; tentative D call: TRBD1 (5 bases). Germline loops: CDR1 SGHRS, CDR2 YFSETQ. Trimming left V 2 bases short and J 8 bases short, with 18 bases between. This CDR3 contains 15 residues. The CDR3 coding sequence is TGCGCCAGCAGCTTAATCCCAACCTCAAGGGGTACGCAGTATTTT. Translating gives CASSLIPTSRGTQYF.

The gene calls are TRBV20-1 and TRBJ1-2; 8 bases align to TRBD1. V was clipped by 3 bases and J by 10 bases; unmatched bases: 7. Germline-derived CDR1 and CDR2 are DFQATT and SNEGSKA (reference sequence). The CDR3 covers 12 residues. CDR3 loop: CSASWTGQDYTF. As DNA, the CDR3 is TGCAGTGCTAGTTGGACAGGGCAAGACTACACCTTC.

This chain joins TRBV9 and TRBJ1-3; D unresolved. Germline-derived CDR1 and CDR2 are SGDLS and YYNGEE. Trimming shortened V by 0 bases and J by 0 bases, and 4 bases separated the two germline ends. The CDR3 covers 14 residues. The CDR3 nucleotides are TGTGCCAGCAGCGTAGAGCCCTCTGGAAACACCATATATTTT. It specifies CASSVEPSGNTIYF. Looking up the rest from reference TRBV9 and TRBJ1-3 gives the full variable domain: DSGVTQTPKHLITATGQRVTLRCSPRSGDLSVYWYQQSLDQGLQFLIQYYNGEERAKGNILERFSAQQFPDLHSELNLSSLELGDSALYFCASSVEPSGNTIYFGEGSWLTVV.

CDR3 nucleotide sequence: TGTGCCAGCTCACCCGACAGAGATACGCAGTATTTT. Residues: CASSPDRDTQYF. The chain joins TRBV18 to TRBJ2-3; TRBD1 might be the D (5 bases). Germline V CDR1 and CDR2: KGHSH, LQKENI. Trimming took 3 bases from V and 5 from J, leaving 6 bases between them. The CDR3 has 12 amino acids.

V usage is TRBV29-1 and J usage is TRBJ2-1; possible D gene TRBD1, 5 bases. V dropped 4 bases and J dropped 10 bases, with 8 bases sitting between them. CDR1 and CDR2 (germline): SQVTM, ANQGSEA. This CDR3 has 10 amino acids. The CDR3 nucleotides are TGCAGCGTTGTCCAGGGAGAGCAGTTCTTC. Amino acids: CSVVQGEQFF.

The chain has TRBV4-1 and TRBJ1-2; D might be TRBD1 (6 bases). The CDR3 sequence is 16 residues long. Germline V gene lookup returns CDR1 MGHRA and CDR2 YSYEKL. The V end was cut by 3 bases, the J end by 1 base, with 15 bases between. Here the CDR3 reads CASSQAGGRGNYGYTF. The CDR3 DNA is TGCGCCAGCAGCCAGGCGGGGGGCAGAGGTAACTATGGCTACACCTTC.